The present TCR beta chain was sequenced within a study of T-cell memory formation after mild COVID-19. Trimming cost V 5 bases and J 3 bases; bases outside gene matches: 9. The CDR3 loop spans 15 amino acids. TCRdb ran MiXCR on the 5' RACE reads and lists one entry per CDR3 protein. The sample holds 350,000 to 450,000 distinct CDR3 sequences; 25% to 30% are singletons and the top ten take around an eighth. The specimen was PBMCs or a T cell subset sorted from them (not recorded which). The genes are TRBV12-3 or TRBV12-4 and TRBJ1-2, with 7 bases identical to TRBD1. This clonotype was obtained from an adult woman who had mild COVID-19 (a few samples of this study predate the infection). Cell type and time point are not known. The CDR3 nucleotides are TGTGCCAGCAGTCCCTCAGACAGGGAATACTATGGCTACACCTTC. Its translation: CASSPSDREYYGYTF.